This T cell receptor beta chain originates from a study of neurological immune-mediated disorders. As to time point: longitudinal time-point 2. Via MiXCR, TCRdb re-called the 5' RACE reads, giving one row per CDR3 protein. This sample has some 50,000 distinct CDR3 sequences, with around 14% found just once. The receptor was derived from a male donor with HTLV-1-associated myelopathy (HAM/TSP). The sequenced material came from PBMCs.

Here the CDR3 reads CASSVRGRGYEQYF. CDR3 DNA: TGTGCCAGCAGTGTTAGGGGGCGAGGATACGAGCAGTACTTC. The V gene is TRBV25-1, the J gene TRBJ2-7; 7 nucleotides align to TRBD1. The V segment lost 4 bases and the J segment 4 bases; nucleotides outside the gene matches: 7. CDR1 MGHDK and CDR2 SYGVNS come from the germline V gene. This CDR3 has 14 residues.